Detailed here is one T cell receptor beta chain. The data stem from a study of cytomegalovirus exposure and HLA in healthy donors. The PCR made use of 60 Vbeta and 13 Jbeta primers. This table comes from immunoSEQ multiplex PCR, and its TCRdb copy is limited to in-frame clones, with some not included. Among 99,000 or so clones listed, around 80% were seen once. From germline, CDR1 is KGHSH and CDR2 LQKENI. The CDR3 runs to 17 residues. Trimming stripped 6 bases from V and 0 bases from J, with 18 bases between. This sequence originates from a woman in her forties in good health and CMV-seronegative. The rearrangement links TRBV18 to TRBJ1-3; possible D gene TRBD1, 6 bases. Sequenced input: PBMCs. CDR3: CASSSKQGPISGNTIYF. CDR3 nucleotides: TGTGCCAGCTCCTCGAAGCAGGGGCCAATCTCTGGAAACACCATATATTTT.